This T cell receptor beta chain is from a study of blood T cell repertoires in COVID-19. Per germline, CDR1 SGHAT and CDR2 FQNNGV. This CDR3 is built from 14 residues. V was cut by 5 bases and J by 1 base, with 11 bases left in between. Assay used: immunoSEQ multiplex PCR; TCRdb lists only in-frame clones, some missing. Of 270,000 or so clones in the sample, roughly 90% were seen once. The sequence derives from a woman aged 40 to 50 with acute COVID-19. Material: PBMCs or T cells enriched from blood (not recorded which). The chain has TRBV11-2 and TRBJ1-1; D is perhaps TRBD1 (5 bases). For the CDR3, the DNA is TGTGCCAGCAGCCCGGACGGGGGGAACACTGAAGCTTTCTTT. This encodes CASSPDGGNTEAFF. Full variable domain (missing parts from reference TRBV11-2 and TRBJ1-1): EAGVAQSPRYKIIEKRQSVAFWCNPISGHATLYWYQQILGQGPKLLIQFQNNGVVDDSQLPKDRFSAERLKGVDSTLKIQPAKLEDSAVYLCASSPDGGNTEAFFGQGTRLTVV.